The sequence of this T cell receptor beta chain was determined in a study of identical twins. TCRdb redid the calling of the 5' RACE reads with MiXCR, one entry per CDR3 protein. The sample lists more than 1.5 million distinct CDR3 sequences, around a third seen once, with roughly 0.3% in the top ten. The CDR3 loop spans 16 amino acids. V dropped 1 base and J dropped 6 bases, with 16 bases sitting between them. Per the germline V gene, CDR1 is SGHDN and CDR2 is FVKESK. This clonotype came up once. The chain carries TRBV14 and TRBJ2-1, with unresolved D. The specimen sequenced was cord blood. This TCR came from a newborn girl in good health. The chain's CDR3 is CASSQGGQLPANEQFF. CDR3 in DNA: TGTGCCAGCAGCCAAGGTGGCCAACTACCGGCCAATGAGCAGTTCTTC.